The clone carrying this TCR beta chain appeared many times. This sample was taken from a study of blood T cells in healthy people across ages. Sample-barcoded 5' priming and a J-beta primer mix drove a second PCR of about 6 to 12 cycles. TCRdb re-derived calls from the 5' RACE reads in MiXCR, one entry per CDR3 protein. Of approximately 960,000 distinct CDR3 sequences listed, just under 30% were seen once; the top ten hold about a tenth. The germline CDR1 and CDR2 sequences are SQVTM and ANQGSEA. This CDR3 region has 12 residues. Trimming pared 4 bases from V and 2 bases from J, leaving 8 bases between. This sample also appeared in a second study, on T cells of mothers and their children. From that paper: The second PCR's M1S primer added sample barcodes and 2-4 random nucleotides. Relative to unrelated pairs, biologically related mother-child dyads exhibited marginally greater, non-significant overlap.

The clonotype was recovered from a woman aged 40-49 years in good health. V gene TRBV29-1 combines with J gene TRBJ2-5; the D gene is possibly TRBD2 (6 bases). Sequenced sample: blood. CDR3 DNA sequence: TGCAGCGTTGCCCGGGGGCAAGAGACCCAGTACTTC. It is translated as CSVARGQETQYF.